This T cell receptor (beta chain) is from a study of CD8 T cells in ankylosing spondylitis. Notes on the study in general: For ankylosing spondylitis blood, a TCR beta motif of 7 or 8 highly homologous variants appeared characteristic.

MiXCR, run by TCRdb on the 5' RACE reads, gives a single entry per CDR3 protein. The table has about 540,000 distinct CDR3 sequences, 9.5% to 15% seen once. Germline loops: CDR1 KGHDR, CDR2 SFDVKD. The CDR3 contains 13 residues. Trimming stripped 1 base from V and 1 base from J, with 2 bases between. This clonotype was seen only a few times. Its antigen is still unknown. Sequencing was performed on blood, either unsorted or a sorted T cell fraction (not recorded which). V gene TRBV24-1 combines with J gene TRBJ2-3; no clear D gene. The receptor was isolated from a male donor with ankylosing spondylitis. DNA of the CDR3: TGTGCCACCAGTGATTTTGGCACAGATACGCAGTATTTT. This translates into CATSDFGTDTQYF.